This paragraph reports one TCR beta chain. This sample stems from a study of control samples from healthy donors and cancer patients. Sequencing used immunoSEQ multiplex PCR; TCRdb keeps in-frame clones, though not all of them. The sample contains 140,000 or so clones, 75% to 95% of which appear only once. The CDR3 is 15 amino acids. V was trimmed by 3 bases and J by 1 base, leaving 9 bases between them. Germline V gene data show CDR1 as LNHDA and CDR2 as SQIVND (reference sequence). The chain couples TRBV19 to TRBJ2-2; a weak D match, TRBD2 (6 bases). The sequenced sample consisted of blood. The sequence came from a man aged 30 to 39 in good health. The chain's CDR3 is CASSMGGMNTGELFF. The CDR3 nucleotides read TGTGCCAGTAGTATGGGGGGTATGAACACCGGGGAGCTGTTTTTT. The full variable domain, rest sourced from reference TRBV19 and TRBJ2-2, is DGGITQSPKYLFRKEGQNVTLSCEQNLNHDAMYWYRQDPGQGLRLIYYSQIVNDFQKGDIAEGYSVSREKKESFPLTVTSAQKNPTAFYLCASSMGGMNTGELFFGEGSRLTVL.